A selection of T cell receptor beta chains follows, all from one sample in a study of memory CD4+ T cells and cytomegalovirus serostatus. Data came from immunoSEQ multiplex PCR; TCRdb stores just in-frame clones and leaves some out. The sample holds some 65,000 clones, about three quarters seen once. The material sequenced was memory CD4+ T cells from blood. These receptors originate from an adult in good health and CMV-seronegative. Some clones in this sample may be carry-over from other donors' samples. Each CDR3 is given with its conserved first and last residue. A D gene is named only where the DNA matches it firmly. Some rows have no size entry. The others give once, few or many, or a class for an expanded clone.

cdr3_nt	cdr3_aa	v_call	d_call	cdr3_length	j_call	clone_size
TGTGCTAGCAGCCCCCTCGGCAGGGGGATGAGCGGGGAGCTGTTTTTT	CASSPLGRGMSGELFF	TRBV7-7	TRBD1	16	TRBJ2-2	.
TGTGCCAGCAGCGCAGAGGGGAACACTGAAGCTTTCTTT	CASSAEGNTEAFF	TRBV9	.	13	TRBJ1-1	.
TGTGCCAGCAGTTTCCGTACTAGCGCTGCCTCCTACGAGCAGTACTTC	CASSFRTSAASYEQYF	TRBV27	TRBD2	16	TRBJ2-7	.
TGTGCCAGCAGCCAAGATGTGAGAGGCTGGGGGAATGGCTACACCTTC	CASSQDVRGWGNGYTF	TRBV14	.	16	TRBJ1-2	.
TGTGCCGCTTCCACGACAGGGAGTAATGAAAAACTGTTTTTT	CAASTTGSNEKLFF	TRBV19	TRBD1	14	TRBJ1-4	.
TGTGCCAGCAGCCCCTACTTAGCGAACACTGAAGCTTTCTTT	CASSPYLANTEAFF	TRBV11-2	.	14	TRBJ1-1	once
TGTGCTAGTGGTTTAGACTTTGCTGGGGGCTTTAACTATGGCTACACCTTC	CASGLDFAGGFNYGYTF	TRBV12-5	.	17	TRBJ1-2	.
TGTGCCAGCAGTTTATCCCCTGCAGGGGAGAGGCCCCAGCATTTT	CASSLSPAGERPQHF	TRBV28	.	15	TRBJ1-5	.
TGCGCCAGCAGCTTGGGACCGGAGGGCGTAGATGAGCAGTTCTTC	CASSLGPEGVDEQFF	TRBV5-1	.	15	TRBJ2-1	.
TGTGCCAGCAGAATAAACAGGGGGAACACAGATACGCAGTATTTT	CASRINRGNTDTQYF	TRBV27	TRBD1	15	TRBJ2-3	once
TGTGCCAGCAGTTACTCCGCAGGCCGCGCCGGCTACGAGCAGTACTTC	CASSYSAGRAGYEQYF	TRBV6-6	.	16	TRBJ2-7	.
TGTGCCAGCAGCTTATCCGCTAGCGGGGGGGCGGGTACGCAGTATTTT	CASSLSASGGAGTQYF	TRBV7-2	TRBD2	16	TRBJ2-3	.
TGTGCCAGTAGTTCGGGACAGGGTGGAGCTGAAAAACTGTTTTTT	CASSSGQGGAEKLFF	TRBV19	TRBD1	15	TRBJ1-4	.
TGCAGCGTTGCCCAAGAGACCCAGTACTTC	CSVAQETQYF	TRBV29-1	.	10	TRBJ2-5	.
TGTGCCAGTAGTCTGTCCGGCTCCAGGGGGCAGTTCTTC	CASSLSGSRGQFF	TRBV19	.	13	TRBJ2-1	.
TGCGCCAGCAGCTTCGGGACTAGCGGGAAGTATGGCACAGATACGCAGTATTTT	CASSFGTSGKYGTDTQYF	TRBV5-1	TRBD2	18	TRBJ2-3	few
TGCGCCAGCAGCCAAGATGGATACAATACGCAGTATTTT	CASSQDGYNTQYF	TRBV4-1	.	13	TRBJ2-3	.
TGTGCCAGCAGTGGAAACGGCGCTGGGGATCAGCCCCAGCATTTT	CASSGNGAGDQPQHF	TRBV2	.	15	TRBJ1-5	.
TGTGCCACCAGCAGCCTACCACAGGGAGATGAAAAACTGTTTTTT	CATSSLPQGDEKLFF	TRBV15	.	15	TRBJ1-4	.
TGCGCCAGCAGCTTACAGGGGACTAACTATGGCTACACCTTC	CASSLQGTNYGYTF	TRBV5-1	TRBD1	14	TRBJ1-2	once
TGCGCCAGCACTCCGGGGGGGTCCGGGAATGAAAAACTGTTTTTT	CASTPGGSGNEKLFF	TRBV5-1	.	15	TRBJ1-4	.
TGTGCCAGCAGCCCCTTAAGGGAGAGTGCAGATACGCAGTATTTT	CASSPLRESADTQYF	TRBV7-9	.	15	TRBJ2-3	few
TGCGCCAGCAGCCAAGATCCTACGCCCCGCACAGATACGCAGTATTTT	CASSQDPTPRTDTQYF	TRBV4-3	.	16	TRBJ2-3	.
TGTGCCAGTAGGACATCGTGGCGCGGGGAGCTGTTTTTT	CASRTSWRGELFF	TRBV6-5	.	13	TRBJ2-2	.
TGTGCCAGCAGCTTTAGGTGGGGGACCCAGTACTTC	CASSFRWGTQYF	TRBV7-2	.	12	TRBJ2-5	few
TGTGCCAGCAGCTCACCCCTCAGGCCTCTAACCGAGCAGTACTTC	CASSSPLRPLTEQYF	TRBV7-2	.	15	TRBJ2-7	.
TGCGCCAGCAGTGCGCCCGGGGCCCAGGGCTACGAGCAGTACTTC	CASSAPGAQGYEQYF	TRBV10-1	.	15	TRBJ2-7	many
TGTGCCAGCAGCCCCCCGACTAGCGGGACAGATACGCAGTATTTT	CASSPPTSGTDTQYF	TRBV11-1	TRBD2	15	TRBJ2-3	.
TGTGCCAGCAGTTTAGATCCCTACAGGGGGCGAGGCAATGAAAAACTGTTTTTT	CASSLDPYRGRGNEKLFF	TRBV28	TRBD1	18	TRBJ1-4	.
TGTGCCAGCAGCAAAGTGGGGACTAGCGGGTACCCAGAAGAGACCCAGTACTTC	CASSKVGTSGYPEETQYF	TRBV21-1	.	18	TRBJ2-5	.
TGTGCCATCAGTCCTCAGGGGGTTGATGAAAAACTGTTTTTT	CAISPQGVDEKLFF	TRBV10-3	TRBD1	14	TRBJ1-4	.
TGTGCCAGCTCACCGAGCACCGGGGAGCTGTTTTTT	CASSPSTGELFF	TRBV18	.	12	TRBJ2-2	.
TGCGCCAGCAGCTCTGGCCTCCGGGACAGGGCAACCGGGGAGCTGTTTTTT	CASSSGLRDRATGELFF	TRBV5-1	TRBD1	17	TRBJ2-2	once
TGTGCCACCTCATCAAACTATGGCTACACCTTC	CATSSNYGYTF	TRBV27	.	11	TRBJ1-2	few
TGTGCCAGCAGGGCGGAGGGGGCGGGTGGCTACACCTTC	CASRAEGAGGYTF	TRBV6-1	TRBD1	13	TRBJ1-2	.
TGCGCCAGCAGCTTGGTGGGTGAAGAGACCCAGTACTTC	CASSLVGEETQYF	TRBV5-1	.	13	TRBJ2-5	.
TGTGCCAGTAGCGCGACAGGGGTCGGCTACGAGCAGTACTTC	CASSATGVGYEQYF	TRBV19	TRBD1	14	TRBJ2-7	.
TGTGCCAGCAGCCCAGGACGGATGAACACCGGGGAGCTGTTTTTT	CASSPGRMNTGELFF	TRBV11-2	.	15	TRBJ2-2	.
TGTGCCAGCAGATTCCGGGAGCGGGATGGCTACACCTTC	CASRFRERDGYTF	TRBV27	.	13	TRBJ1-2	medium-sized
TGTGCCAGCAGCGTAGATGGGAGGACTGAAGCTTTCTTT	CASSVDGRTEAFF	TRBV9	.	13	TRBJ1-1	medium-sized
TGTGCCAGCAGCTACCTCCTAGGGGCAGGGTCCACAGATACGCAGTATTTT	CASSYLLGAGSTDTQYF	TRBV11-2	.	17	TRBJ2-3	once